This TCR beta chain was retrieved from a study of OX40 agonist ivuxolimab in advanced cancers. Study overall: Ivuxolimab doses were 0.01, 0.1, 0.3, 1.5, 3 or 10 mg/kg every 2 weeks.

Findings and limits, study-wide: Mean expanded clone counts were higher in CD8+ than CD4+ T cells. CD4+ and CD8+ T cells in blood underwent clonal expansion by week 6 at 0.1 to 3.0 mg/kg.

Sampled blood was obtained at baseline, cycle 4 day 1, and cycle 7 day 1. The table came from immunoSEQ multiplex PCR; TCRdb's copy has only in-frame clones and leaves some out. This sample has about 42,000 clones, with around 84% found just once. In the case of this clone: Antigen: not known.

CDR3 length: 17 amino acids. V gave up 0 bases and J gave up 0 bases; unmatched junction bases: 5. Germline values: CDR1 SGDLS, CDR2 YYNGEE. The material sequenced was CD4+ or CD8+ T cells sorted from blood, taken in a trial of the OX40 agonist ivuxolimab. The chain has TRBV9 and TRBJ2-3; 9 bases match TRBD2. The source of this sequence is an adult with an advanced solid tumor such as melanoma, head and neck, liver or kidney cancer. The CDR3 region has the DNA TGTGCCAGCAGCGTAGAGGTTAGCGGGGGAAGCACAGATACGCAGTATTTT. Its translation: CASSVEVSGGSTDTQYF.